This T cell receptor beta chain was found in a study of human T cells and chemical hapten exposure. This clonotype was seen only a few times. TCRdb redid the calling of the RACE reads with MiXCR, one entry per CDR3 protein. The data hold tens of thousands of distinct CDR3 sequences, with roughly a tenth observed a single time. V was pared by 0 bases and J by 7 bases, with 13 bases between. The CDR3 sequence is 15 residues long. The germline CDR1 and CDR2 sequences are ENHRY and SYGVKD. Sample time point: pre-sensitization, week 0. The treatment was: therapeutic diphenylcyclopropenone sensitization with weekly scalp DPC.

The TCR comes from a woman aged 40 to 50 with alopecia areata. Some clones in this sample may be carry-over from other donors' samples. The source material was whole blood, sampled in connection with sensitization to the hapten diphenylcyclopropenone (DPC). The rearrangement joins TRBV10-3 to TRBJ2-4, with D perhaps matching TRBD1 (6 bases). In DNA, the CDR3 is TGTGCCATCAGTGAGTCGCGGCAGGGGAGTAACATTCAGTACTTC. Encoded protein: CAISESRQGSNIQYF.